This TCR beta chain was profiled in a study of blood T cell repertoires in COVID-19. Germline CDR1 and CDR2: SGHVS and FQNEAQ. V lost 4 bases and J lost 3, with 24 bases in between. This CDR3 spans 18 amino acids. The protocol was immunoSEQ multiplex PCR, while the TCRdb copy is restricted to in-frame clones and leaves out a portion. The sample has under 35,000 clones, about 90% seen once. The rearrangement joins TRBV7-8 to TRBJ1-1, with D possibly being TRBD1 (6 bases). This clonotype was obtained from a human donor in a cohort sampled during active COVID-19. Sequencing was done on a sample of peripheral blood. The CDR3: CASSSRGNRGGPHTEAFF. The CDR3 coding sequence is TGTGCCAGCAGCTCAAGGGGGAACAGAGGGGGACCCCACACTGAAGCTTTCTTT. Based on the CDR3 plus reference TRBV7-8 and TRBJ1-1, the full variable domain is GAGVSQSPRYKVAKRGQDVALRCDPISGHVSLFWYQQALGQGPEFLTYFQNEAQLDKSGLPSDRFFAERPEGSVSTLKIQRTQQEDSAVYLCASSSRGNRGGPHTEAFFGQGTRLTVV.